Listed here are 6 T cell receptor beta chains from one sample, sequenced in a study of human T cells and chemical hapten exposure (dated by TCRdb to about 2021). The library was prepared using RACE. The reads were generated on a NextSeq 500. The raw public data were reprocessed by TCRdb itself: fastp quality trimming at Q25, MiXCR clonotype calling, in-frame beta chains only. Each CDR3 protein appears once, grouped with its most common genes and DNA. In all, the sample holds tens of thousands of distinct CDR3 sequences, and around 9.4% of those were seen once. The ten largest clones add up to 11% to 15% of the sample. What this sample's time point label stands for: pre-sensitization, week 0. This specimen's treatment or condition label, per the study, means: therapeutic diphenylcyclopropenone sensitization with weekly scalp DPC. This specimen consisted of whole blood, obtained in connection with sensitization to the hapten diphenylcyclopropenone (DPC). Receptors originate from a woman in her 40s with alopecia areata. Some clones in this sample may be carry-over from other donors' samples.

This clonotype is categorized as medium-sized. The chain carries TRBV7-9 and TRBJ2-1, with D perhaps assigned TRBD1 or TRBD2 (6 bases each). The CDR3 spans 17 residues. V was trimmed by 4 bases and J by 9 bases, leaving 25 bases between them. CDR1 and CDR2 (germline): SEHNR, FQNEAQ (reference sequence). CDR3 in amino acids: CASSYAGGDIDSREQFF. In DNA form, the CDR3 reads TGTGCCAGCAGCTACGCGGGCGGGGACATAGATTCCCGTGAGCAGTTCTTC.

In this sample, this clonotype turned up many times. The chain couples TRBV5-1 to TRBJ1-5; unclear D gene. V was clipped by 4 bases and J by 5 bases, with 16 bases between them. CDR1 SGHRS and CDR2 YFSETQ come from the germline V gene. This CDR3 spans 15 amino acids. The CDR3 nucleotides read TGCGCCAGCAGCGAGGACCCAGGAGGCGATCAGCCCCAGCATTTT. It translates to CASSEDPGGDQPQHF.

This clonotype was counted only a few times. J is TRBJ1-5 and V is TRBV20-1; 9 bases line up with TRBD1. The CDR3 loop spans 16 amino acids. The germline gives CDR1 DFQATT, CDR2 SNEGSKA (reference sequence). The ends lost 6 bases at V and 3 bases at J; junction bases unmatched: 12. CDR3 sequence: CSARRGDRVPNQPQHF. The DNA of the CDR3 is TGCAGTGCACGGAGGGGGGACAGGGTCCCCAATCAGCCCCAGCATTTT.

This clonotype was seen ten or more times. CDR3 protein: CASSLTGGNEQFF. CDR3 DNA sequence: TGTGCCAGCAGCTTAACAGGGGGAAATGAGCAGTTCTTC. The chain recombines TRBV7-6 with TRBJ2-1, with 8 nucleotides matching TRBD1. This CDR3 has 13 amino acids. CDR1 is SGHVS, CDR2 FNYEAQ, per germline. Trimming took 2 bases from V and 7 from J; bases not matched to a gene: 1.

Many counts were recorded for this clonotype. CDR3: CASSYAGKTKRAQYF. DNA for the CDR3: TGTGCCAGCAGTTATGCAGGGAAGACCAAGAGAGCCCAGTACTTC. V and J are TRBV12-3 or TRBV12-4 and TRBJ2-5, with D maybe TRBD1 (5 bases). The V and J ends lost 4 bases and 9 bases respectively, with 21 bases between them. This CDR3 is 15 amino acids long.

The chain uses TRBV4-1 and TRBJ1-3; D is ambiguous. V was clipped by 1 base and J by 0 bases, with 10 bases between them. This CDR3 is 16 amino acids long. Germline assignment: CDR1 MGHRA and CDR2 YSYEKL. CDR3 in amino acids: CASSQARTLSGNTIYF. CDR3 nucleotides: TGCGCCAGCAGCCAAGCTCGGACCCTCTCTGGAAACACCATATATTTT.